These T cell receptor beta chains were read from a single sample in a study of blood T cell repertoires in COVID-19. The method was immunoSEQ multiplex PCR; TCRdb's version includes in-frame clones alone and lacks a portion of them. The sample carries roughly 340,000 clones, over 70% recorded once. Source material: peripheral blood. All receptors derive from a woman aged 50 to 60 with COVID-19, enrolled during active disease. CDR3s include the opening cysteine and the closing phenylalanine or tryptophan. A D gene is named only where the DNA matches it firmly. A row's size may be missing; if present it is once, few, many or a size class.

J gene: TRBJ1-5; CDR3 length: 16; V gene: TRBV19; clone size: .; D gene: .; CDR3 protein: CASSQTGTTSNQPQHF; CDR3 DNA: TGTGCCAGTAGTCAAACCGGGACAACTAGCAATCAGCCCCAGCATTTT
J gene: TRBJ2-1; CDR3 length: 17; V gene: TRBV2; clone size: few; D gene: .; CDR3 protein: CASSTRLGESSYNEQFF; CDR3 DNA: TGTGCCAGCAGTACCCGACTGGGAGAAAGCTCCTACAATGAGCAGTTCTTC
J gene: TRBJ2-7; CDR3 length: 14; V gene: TRBV2; clone size: .; D gene: .; CDR3 protein: CASTTEMGAYEQYF; CDR3 DNA: TGTGCCAGCACAACAGAAATGGGGGCATACGAGCAGTACTTC
J gene: TRBJ1-2; CDR3 length: 13; V gene: TRBV30; clone size: .; D gene: .; CDR3 protein: CAWSVGRGYGYTF; CDR3 DNA: TGTGCCTGGAGTGTAGGGAGGGGATATGGCTACACCTTC
J gene: TRBJ2-1; CDR3 length: 15; V gene: TRBV7-2; clone size: .; D gene: TRBD2; CDR3 protein: CASSLMGLAGLPPIF; CDR3 DNA: TGTGCCAGCAGCTTAATGGGACTAGCGGGACTCCCTCCGATCTTC
J gene: TRBJ2-1; CDR3 length: 13; V gene: TRBV3-1/TRBV3-2; clone size: .; D gene: TRBD1; CDR3 protein: CASSGDRANEQFF; CDR3 DNA: TGTGCCAGCAGCGGCGACAGGGCAAATGAGCAGTTCTTC
J gene: TRBJ2-1; CDR3 length: 20; V gene: TRBV5-5; clone size: .; D gene: .; CDR3 protein: CASSFTPRGTDGTSYNEQFF; CDR3 DNA: TGTGCCAGCAGCTTTACACCCCGGGGGACAGACGGAACAAGTTACAATGAGCAGTTCTTC
J gene: TRBJ1-1; CDR3 length: 14; V gene: TRBV11-1; clone size: .; D gene: .; CDR3 protein: CASSLRGGYGEAFF; CDR3 DNA: TGTGCCAGCAGCTTAAGAGGCGGTTACGGTGAAGCTTTCTTT
J gene: TRBJ1-4; CDR3 length: 15; V gene: TRBV6-5; clone size: .; D gene: TRBD1; CDR3 protein: CASSYRTGRNEKLFF; CDR3 DNA: TGTGCCAGCAGTTACAGGACAGGGCGAAATGAAAAACTGTTTTTT
J gene: TRBJ2-7; CDR3 length: 20; V gene: TRBV21-1; clone size: once; D gene: .; CDR3 protein: CASSTGDNDLAGLARYEQYF; CDR3 DNA: TGTGCCAGCAGCACTGGGGATAATGACCTTGCGGGACTAGCGAGGTACGAGCAGTACTTC
J gene: TRBJ2-5; CDR3 length: 15; V gene: TRBV6-6; clone size: .; D gene: TRBD2; CDR3 protein: CASRSGLAGPETQYF; CDR3 DNA: TGTGCCAGCAGGAGCGGACTAGCGGGCCCAGAGACCCAGTACTTC
J gene: TRBJ1-5; CDR3 length: 20; V gene: TRBV6-1; clone size: .; D gene: .; CDR3 protein: CASSEARPWPGATSNQPQHF; CDR3 DNA: TGTGCCAGCAGTGAAGCAAGGCCATGGCCAGGGGCGACCAGCAATCAGCCCCAGCATTTT
J gene: TRBJ1-5; CDR3 length: 16; V gene: TRBV19; clone size: .; D gene: .; CDR3 protein: CASSTYHGGGNQPQHF; CDR3 DNA: TGTGCCAGTTCCACTTACCACGGGGGTGGGAATCAGCCCCAGCATTTT
J gene: TRBJ1-6; CDR3 length: 17; V gene: TRBV9; clone size: .; D gene: TRBD1; CDR3 protein: CASSARGGGGADSPLHF; CDR3 DNA: TGTGCCAGCAGCGCGAGGGGAGGAGGGGGCGCGGATTCACCCCTCCACTTT
J gene: TRBJ1-1; CDR3 length: 19; V gene: TRBV7-2; clone size: .; D gene: TRBD1; CDR3 protein: CASSLPFRGPHSLNTEAFF; CDR3 DNA: TGTGCCAGCAGCTTACCCTTTAGGGGGCCACACAGCCTTAACACTGAAGCTTTCTTT
J gene: TRBJ2-5; CDR3 length: 15; V gene: TRBV3-1/TRBV3-2; clone size: once; D gene: TRBD1; CDR3 protein: CASIRTGVYQETQYF; CDR3 DNA: TGTGCCAGCATCAGGACAGGGGTGTACCAAGAGACCCAGTACTTC
J gene: TRBJ1-5; CDR3 length: 13; V gene: TRBV30; clone size: .; D gene: .; CDR3 protein: CAWSSSLGQPQHF; CDR3 DNA: TGTGCCTGGAGTTCGTCACTAGGCCAGCCCCAGCATTTT
J gene: TRBJ2-1; CDR3 length: 16; V gene: TRBV11-2; clone size: .; D gene: TRBD2; CDR3 protein: CASSLVLAGLYNEQFF; CDR3 DNA: TGTGCCAGCAGCTTAGTCCTAGCGGGGCTCTACAATGAGCAGTTCTTC
J gene: TRBJ1-1; CDR3 length: 16; V gene: TRBV4-1; clone size: .; D gene: .; CDR3 protein: CASSQVMIRGSTEAFF; CDR3 DNA: TGCGCCAGCAGCCAAGTGATGATACGCGGGAGCACTGAAGCTTTCTTT
J gene: TRBJ2-2; CDR3 length: 15; V gene: TRBV7-9; clone size: .; D gene: TRBD2; CDR3 protein: CASSPSGKNTGELFF; CDR3 DNA: TGTGCCAGCAGCCCTAGCGGGAAGAACACCGGGGAGCTGTTTTTT
J gene: TRBJ1-1; CDR3 length: 16; V gene: TRBV18; clone size: .; D gene: .; CDR3 protein: CASSPDSGTSNTEAFF; CDR3 DNA: TGTGCCAGCTCACCAGATTCCGGGACTTCGAACACTGAAGCTTTCTTT
J gene: TRBJ2-1; CDR3 length: 19; V gene: TRBV27; clone size: .; D gene: TRBD2; CDR3 protein: CASSRWGFSGRAGTNEQFF; CDR3 DNA: TGTGCCAGCAGTCGATGGGGATTTAGCGGGAGGGCCGGGACCAATGAGCAGTTCTTC
J gene: TRBJ2-7; CDR3 length: 13; V gene: TRBV10-3; clone size: .; D gene: .; CDR3 protein: CAIRLDRSYEQYF; CDR3 DNA: TGTGCCATCAGGCTGGACAGAAGCTACGAGCAGTACTTC
J gene: TRBJ2-3; CDR3 length: 15; V gene: TRBV4-1; clone size: .; D gene: TRBD2; CDR3 protein: CASSRMGLAGDTQYF; CDR3 DNA: TGCGCCAGCAGCCGGATGGGACTAGCGGGAGATACGCAGTATTTT
J gene: TRBJ2-1; CDR3 length: 15; V gene: TRBV27; clone size: .; D gene: .; CDR3 protein: CASSLRGNDYNEQFF; CDR3 DNA: TGTGCCAGCAGTTTAAGAGGGAATGACTACAATGAGCAGTTCTTC
J gene: TRBJ2-6; CDR3 length: 15; V gene: TRBV5-5; clone size: .; D gene: .; CDR3 protein: CASSFEFSGANVLTF; CDR3 DNA: TGTGCCAGCAGCTTTGAGTTTTCTGGGGCCAACGTCCTGACTTTC
J gene: TRBJ2-5; CDR3 length: 14; V gene: TRBV27; clone size: .; D gene: .; CDR3 protein: CASSFTGLGETQYF; CDR3 DNA: TGTGCCAGCAGTTTTACAGGGCTGGGGGAGACCCAGTACTTC
J gene: TRBJ2-5; CDR3 length: 12; V gene: TRBV29-1; clone size: .; D gene: .; CDR3 protein: CSGLLTASPEYF; CDR3 DNA: TGCAGCGGCCTCTTGACAGCCAGCCCTGAGTACTTC
J gene: TRBJ2-3; CDR3 length: 16; V gene: TRBV11-2; clone size: once; D gene: .; CDR3 protein: CASSPRAGTSTDTQYF; CDR3 DNA: TGTGCCAGCAGCCCCCGTGCGGGAACTAGCACAGATACGCAGTATTTT
J gene: TRBJ1-1; CDR3 length: 16; V gene: TRBV12-5; clone size: .; D gene: .; CDR3 protein: CASGLVHTGPGTEAFF; CDR3 DNA: TGTGCTAGTGGTTTGGTCCACACAGGGCCAGGCACTGAAGCTTTCTTT
J gene: TRBJ2-7; CDR3 length: 16; V gene: TRBV4-2; clone size: .; D gene: TRBD2; CDR3 protein: CASSQAGLGGVAEQYF; CDR3 DNA: TGTGCCAGCAGCCAAGCCGGGTTGGGGGGGGTAGCCGAGCAGTACTTC
J gene: TRBJ2-3; CDR3 length: 15; V gene: TRBV19; clone size: .; D gene: TRBD2; CDR3 protein: CASSIWLAGTDTQYF; CDR3 DNA: TGTGCCAGTAGTATATGGCTAGCGGGCACAGATACGCAGTATTTT
J gene: TRBJ2-7; CDR3 length: 12; V gene: TRBV3-1/TRBV3-2; clone size: .; D gene: TRBD1; CDR3 protein: CASSDRGDEQYF; CDR3 DNA: TGTGCCAGCAGTGACAGGGGAGACGAGCAGTACTTC
J gene: TRBJ2-7; CDR3 length: 17; V gene: TRBV19; clone size: .; D gene: TRBD2; CDR3 protein: CASSIAPGLAGRYEQYF; CDR3 DNA: TGTGCCAGTAGTATAGCCCCCGGCCTAGCGGGACGGTACGAGCAGTACTTC
J gene: TRBJ2-2; CDR3 length: 16; V gene: TRBV24-1; clone size: .; D gene: TRBD1; CDR3 protein: CATSDSGTENTGELFF; CDR3 DNA: TGTGCCACCAGTGATTCCGGGACAGAGAACACCGGGGAGCTGTTTTTT
J gene: TRBJ1-5; CDR3 length: 15; V gene: TRBV5-1; clone size: .; D gene: TRBD1; CDR3 protein: CASSLDRALGKPQHF; CDR3 DNA: TGCGCCAGCAGCCTTGACAGGGCCCTGGGGAAACCCCAGCATTTT
J gene: TRBJ2-1; CDR3 length: 17; V gene: TRBV10-1; clone size: .; D gene: TRBD2; CDR3 protein: CASRGGIAGDSYNEQFF; CDR3 DNA: TGCGCCAGCAGAGGGGGGATAGCGGGAGATTCCTACAATGAGCAGTTCTTC
J gene: TRBJ2-3; CDR3 length: 16; V gene: TRBV5-1; clone size: .; D gene: TRBD2; CDR3 protein: CASSLDSAGVPDTQYF; CDR3 DNA: TGCGCCAGCAGCTTGGATAGTGCGGGAGTTCCAGATACGCAGTATTTT
J gene: TRBJ1-2; CDR3 length: 12; V gene: TRBV27; clone size: .; D gene: TRBD1; CDR3 protein: CASSDRGYGYTF; CDR3 DNA: TGTGCCAGCAGCGACAGGGGCTATGGCTACACCTTC
J gene: TRBJ1-6; CDR3 length: 19; V gene: TRBV9; clone size: .; D gene: .; CDR3 protein: CASSPSTSMGSSYNSPLHF; CDR3 DNA: TGTGCCAGCAGCCCCTCCACCTCCATGGGGAGCTCCTATAATTCACCCCTCCACTTT
J gene: TRBJ1-6; CDR3 length: 14; V gene: TRBV5-1; clone size: once; D gene: .; CDR3 protein: CASSPDSRSRALHF; CDR3 DNA: TGCGCCAGCAGCCCGGACAGCCGCTCGAGGGCCCTCCACTTT
J gene: TRBJ2-3; CDR3 length: 14; V gene: TRBV18; clone size: .; D gene: .; CDR3 protein: CASSSNLGADTQYF; CDR3 DNA: TGTGCCAGCTCATCAAACCTAGGGGCAGATACGCAGTATTTT